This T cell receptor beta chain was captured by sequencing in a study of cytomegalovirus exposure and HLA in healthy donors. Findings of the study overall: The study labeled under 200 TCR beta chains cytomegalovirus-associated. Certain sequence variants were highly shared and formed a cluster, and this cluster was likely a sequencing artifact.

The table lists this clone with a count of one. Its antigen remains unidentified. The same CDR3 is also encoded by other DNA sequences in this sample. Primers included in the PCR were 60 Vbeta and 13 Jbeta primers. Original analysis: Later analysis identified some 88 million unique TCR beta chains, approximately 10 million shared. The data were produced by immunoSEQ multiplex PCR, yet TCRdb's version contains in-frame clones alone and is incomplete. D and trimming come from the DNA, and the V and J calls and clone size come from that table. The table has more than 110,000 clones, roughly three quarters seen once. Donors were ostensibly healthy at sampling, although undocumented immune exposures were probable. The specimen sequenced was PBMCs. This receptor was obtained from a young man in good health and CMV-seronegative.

The CDR3 region has the DNA TGTGCCTGGAGTGTACTGTCGGGGATGAACACTGAAGCTTTCTTT. This codes for CAWSVLSGMNTEAFF. V gene TRBV30 combines with J gene TRBJ1-1, with D unclear. The CDR3 loop spans 15 amino acids. Trimming stripped 0 bases from V and 0 bases from J, with 11 bases between. Germline lookup yields CDR1 GTSNPN and CDR2 SVGIG (reference sequence).